The 10 T cell receptor beta chains presented below share a single source sample, sequenced in a study of human T cells and chemical hapten exposure (dated by TCRdb to the early 2020s). Total RNA was extracted from unfractionated whole blood that had been collected in Tempus Blood RNA tubes. The library was built by means of 5' RACE. Sequencing used an Illumina MiSeq. The public reads were reanalyzed by TCRdb: fastp trimming at Q25, MiXCR alignment, in-frame beta chains only. Every CDR3 protein is listed once, alongside the most common genes and DNA of its rows. For this sample the table gives 81,000 or so distinct CDR3 sequences, of which roughly 8% were detected only once. In total, the top ten clones hold 2% to 2.5% of the sample. The receptors were gathered from a male donor in good health.

This clonotype has a count of ten or more. This chain joins TRBV7-2 and TRBJ1-4, with 11 bases that match TRBD1. The V gene end was trimmed by 3 bases and the J gene end by 6 bases; junction bases not matched to a gene: 3. This CDR3 is 15 amino acids long. Per the germline V gene, CDR1 is SGHTA and CDR2 is FQGNSA. The CDR3 sequence is CASSLRTGGDEKLFF. DNA of the CDR3: TGTGCCAGCAGCTTGAGGACAGGGGGCGATGAAAAACTGTTTTTT.

The DNA for the CDR3 is TGTGCCAGCAGCTTTTCAGGGTTCGCTGAAGCTTTCTTT. Amino acid sequence: CASSFSGFAEAFF. This chain uses TRBV7-9 with TRBJ1-1; possible D gene TRBD1, 5 bases. The CDR3 length is 13 residues. V dropped 3 bases and J dropped 6 bases, with 11 bases sitting between them. In germline, CDR1 is SEHNR, CDR2 FQNEAQ (reference sequence).

The rearrangement uses TRBV5-3 and TRBJ1-3; tentatively, D is TRBD1 (5 bases). TRBV5-3 is noted as an ORF with a role that remains uncertain. The CDR3 spans 16 residues. Deletions cut 8 bases from V and 0 bases from J, with 18 bases between. CDR3 loop: CASSPRDGSSGNTIYF. CDR3 bases: TGTGCCAGCAGCCCGCGGGACGGAAGCTCTGGAAACACCATATATTTT.

J is TRBJ2-7 and V is TRBV12-3 or TRBV12-4, with a possible D match to TRBD2 (6 bases). This CDR3 has 14 residues. The ends were cut back, 9 bases at V and 6 bases at J, with 21 bases in the middle. The CDR3 is CASRPEEGPGEQYF. The CDR3 DNA reads as TGTGCCAGTAGACCCGAGGAGGGGCCAGGCGAGCAGTACTTC.

The J gene is TRBJ2-3, the V gene TRBV6-6; 8 bases are shared with TRBD1. The V segment lost 8 bases and the J segment 2 bases; nucleotides outside the gene matches: 18. CDR1 and CDR2 from the germline V gene are MNHNY and SVGAGI (reference sequence). This CDR3 has 18 residues. DNA of the CDR3: TGTGCCAGCCGCTCTACCTCTCAGGGGGCCCGACCCACAGATACGCAGTATTTT. Translation gives CASRSTSQGARPTDTQYF.

There are many counts of this clonotype. The CDR3 spells CASSLIPWQGLHMNTEAFF. The CDR3 DNA sequence: TGTGCCAGCAGCTTAATCCCTTGGCAGGGGCTTCACATGAACACTGAAGCTTTCTTT. This chain joins TRBV7-3 and TRBJ1-1; perhaps TRBD1 as D (6 bases). The length of the CDR3 is 19 residues. The germline V and J ends were trimmed by 1 base and 0 bases, with 21 bases remaining between them. The V gene's germline CDR1 is SGHTA and CDR2 FQGTGA.

This clonotype was recorded many times. V is TRBV6-5 and J is TRBJ1-4, with D possibly matching TRBD1 (5 bases). CDR3 length: 15 amino acids. The V gene lost 4 bases and the J gene lost 7 bases, with 16 bases spanning the gap. Germline V gives CDR1 MNHEY, CDR2 SVGAGI. This CDR3 is CASSLRGPGGEKLFF. In nucleotides, the CDR3 is TGTGCCAGCAGTTTACGGGGCCCTGGGGGTGAAAAACTGTTTTTT.

In its sample, this clonotype was seen many times. V is TRBV19 and J is TRBJ2-1; D is tentatively TRBD1 or TRBD2 (5 bases each). V lost 5 bases to trimming and J lost 3 bases, with 14 bases between them. CDR3 size: 15 residues. The V gene's germline CDR1 is LNHDA and CDR2 SQIVND (reference sequence). The CDR3 sequence is CASSSGTQDYNEQFF. CDR3 DNA: TGTGCCAGTAGTTCAGGGACGCAAGACTACAATGAGCAGTTCTTC.

The V call is TRBV7-2, the J call TRBJ2-1; no firm D call. Germline CDR1 is SGHTA and CDR2 is FQGNSA. The CDR3 has 13 residues. V was clipped by 5 bases and J by 5 bases, with 10 bases between them. The CDR3 loop is CASSRRPNNEQFF. CDR3 bases: TGTGCCAGCAGCCGAAGACCAAACAATGAGCAGTTCTTC.

The chain joins TRBV11-3 to TRBJ1-4; D is unclear. Germline V gene data show CDR1 as SGHNT and CDR2 as YENEEA. The V gene lost 5 bases and the J gene lost 10 bases, with 26 bases spanning the gap. There are 17 residues in the CDR3. The CDR3 nucleotides are TGTGCCAGCAGCCCTAAACCGGCGCTCACGGATAAGAGAAAACTGTTTTTT. Its protein is CASSPKPALTDKRKLFF.